Listed here is a single T cell receptor beta chain. Its recognized antigen is unknown. No base-level quality is on record; no much larger clone is a single base apart. The entry originates in a study of OX40 agonist ivuxolimab in advanced cancers. Background for the entire study: Ivuxolimab was an agonistic, fully human IgG2 monoclonal antibody directed against OX40 (CD134), a costimulatory receptor. Intravenous ivuxolimab was administered to patients every 2 weeks at six dose levels: 0.01, 0.1, 0.3, 1.5, 3 and 10 mg/kg. Among the roughly 52 dose-escalation patients, 19 had hepatocellular carcinoma, approximately 15 melanoma, 9 renal cell carcinoma and 9 head and neck cancer. A male proportion of around 80% and a mean age of about 60 years, ranging from 23 to 79, were recorded for the dose-escalation cohort. Prior anti-PD-1, anti-PD-L1 or anti-CTLA-4 therapy was permitted, and checkpoint inhibitors had been received by roughly 42% of dose-escalation patients. Partial responses were achieved by three dose-escalation patients, of whom one had hepatocellular carcinoma and two had cutaneous melanoma. The purpose of peripheral TCRbeta sequencing was to test whether ivuxolimab changed TCR sequence diversity and led to clonal T-cell expansion. The paper covers the monotherapy dose-escalation part of the phase I ivuxolimab trial, which included N of about 50 patients. Study-level results and caveats: Low levels of normalized T-cell clonal expansion were also seen in some patients who did not respond. After ivuxolimab, CD8+ T cells had more expanded clones than CD4+ T cells on average. Clonal expansion of both CD4+ and CD8+ blood T cells was observed from baseline to week 6 at doses 0.1 to 3.0 mg/kg. Partial responders in the 0.1-3.0 mg/kg groups had among the lowest normalized peripheral clonal expansion, especially among CD8+ T cells. The antigen specificity of the peripheral T cells that underwent clonal expansion was not determined.

The trial excluded patients who had a history of autoimmune disease or were on systemic immunosuppression. In every dose cohort, peripheral blood was drawn for TCR sequencing at baseline, cycle 4 day 1, and cycle 7 day 1. Samples were obtained from an open-label, multicenter, first-in-human phase I dose-escalation trial of ivuxolimab. Adults with locally advanced or metastatic melanoma, renal cell, hepatocellular, or head and neck squamous cell carcinoma were enrolled in the trial. CD4+ and CD8+ T cells were sorted separately from peripheral blood before TCR sequencing. For this chain, trimming is 0 bases at the V end and 3 bases at the J end, and the number of junction bases without a gene match is 5. For CDR1 and CDR2, the germline V gene lists LGHNA and YSLEER. The CDR3 starts with the cysteine, ends with the phenylalanine, and has 15 residues. Only the CDR3 DNA is retained, 45 bases long and in frame from the first base.

Genomic DNA was isolated from the sorted cells so that the TCRbeta CDR3 region could be sequenced. TCRbeta CDR3 regions were sequenced using the immunoSEQ Assay. TCRdb stores this immuneACCESS table with in-frame sequences only. Part of the clones is absent; in the studies checked, under half of the shortfall reflects unresolved V genes, and no reason is known for the rest. Across this sample there are 90,000 or so clones, with more than 85% seen only once. The top ten hold about 3% of the sample. The source is an adult with an advanced solid tumor such as melanoma, head and neck, liver or kidney cancer. Here the chain combines TRBV4-3 and TRBJ2-7, and 7 junctional nucleotides match TRBD2. The sample in question was CD4+ or CD8+ T cells sorted from blood, obtained in a trial of the OX40 agonist ivuxolimab. The DNA reads as follows: TGCGCCAGCAGCCAAGAGGCGGGGGAGTACTACGAGCAGTACTTC. It codes for CASSQEAGEYYEQYF.